The rows below give T cell receptor beta chains drawn from one sample of a study of shared clonotypes between healthy human individuals. Data came from immunoSEQ multiplex PCR; TCRdb stores just in-frame clones and leaves some out. Among about 2,500,000 clones, approximately 90% were seen once, and the ten largest hold roughly 0.14%. Specimen: naive CD4+ T cells sorted from blood. The receptors were sampled from a man between 18 and 29 years old in good health. Both conserved end residues are part of each CDR3. D genes are given only for firm matches. Where a row states a size, it is once, few, many or the class of an expanded clone; other rows omit it.

d_call	clone_size	v_call	j_call	cdr3_aa	cdr3_nt
-	-	TRBV30	TRBJ2-4	CAWSPRAKNIQYF	TGTGCCTGGAGTCCCCGTGCGAAAAACATTCAGTACTTC
TRBD2	once	TRBV6-6	TRBJ2-1	CASSYSPGTRSNEQFF	TGTGCCAGCAGTTATTCCCCCGGGACTAGATCCAATGAGCAGTTCTTC
-	-	TRBV7-3	TRBJ1-1	CASSLEGGVTEAFF	TGTGCCAGCAGCTTAGAAGGGGGTGTGACTGAAGCTTTCTTT
TRBD2	-	TRBV9	TRBJ2-5	CASSVGVAGGQETQYF	TGTGCCAGCAGCGTAGGCGTAGCGGGAGGGCAAGAGACCCAGTACTTC
-	-	TRBV7-3	TRBJ2-3	CASSLDTDTQYF	TGTGCCAGCAGCTTGGACACAGATACGCAGTATTTT
-	-	TRBV5-1	TRBJ2-2	CASSLELSNTGELFF	TGCGCCAGCAGCTTGGAGCTTTCGAACACCGGGGAGCTGTTTTTT
-	-	TRBV25-1	TRBJ2-7	CASSEPGNPTYEQYF	TGTGCCAGCAGTGAACCCGGGAACCCAACCTACGAGCAGTACTTC
-	-	TRBV6-1	TRBJ2-1	CASSVDSYNEQFF	TGTGCCAGCAGTGTCGACAGCTACAATGAGCAGTTCTTC
TRBD1	-	TRBV27	TRBJ2-7	CASSQQGNEQYF	TGTGCCAGCAGTCAACAGGGGAACGAGCAGTACTTC
TRBD1	-	TRBV11-2	TRBJ1-6	CASSLMGQYNSPLHF	TGTGCCAGCAGCTTAATGGGACAGTATAATTCACCCCTCCACTTT
TRBD2	once	TRBV18	TRBJ2-3	CASSPPGGASDTQYF	TGTGCCAGCTCACCACCGGGAGGGGCGTCAGATACGCAGTATTTT
TRBD1	-	TRBV18	TRBJ2-7	CASSPGQEAEQYF	TGTGCCAGCTCACCGGGACAGGAGGCCGAGCAGTACTTC
-	-	TRBV19	TRBJ1-5	CASTLGVGNQPQHF	TGTGCCAGTACCCTGGGTGTTGGCAATCAGCCCCAGCATTTT
-	-	TRBV11-2	TRBJ2-7	CASSPSTSAYEQYF	TGTGCCAGCAGCCCTTCGACTTCGGCCTACGAGCAGTACTTC
-	-	TRBV10-3	TRBJ1-5	CAISLGRENQPQHF	TGTGCCATCAGTCTAGGACGGGAGAATCAGCCCCAGCATTTT
-	once	TRBV27	TRBJ1-2	CASGSRTGHGYTF	TGTGCCAGCGGTTCGAGGACCGGCCATGGCTACACCTTC
TRBD1	-	TRBV7-7	TRBJ2-5	CASSVRQGPQETQYF	TGTGCTAGCAGCGTAAGACAGGGTCCTCAAGAGACCCAGTACTTC